This TCR beta chain came from a study of memory CD4+ T cells and cytomegalovirus serostatus (dated 2019 in TCRdb). General notes on the study: The cohort included roughly 33 healthy adults from Belgium, of whom 9 were CMV seropositive and 24 were CMV seronegative. To replicate a published TCR-based CMV serostatus classifier, the study sequenced CD4+ memory TCRbeta repertoires from a Belgian cohort whose cytomegalovirus serostatus was known.

A FACSAria II was used to sort memory CD4+ T cells, defined as single viable CD3+CD4+CD8-CD45RO+ cells. To determine CMV serostatus, a Roche Elecsys assay was used that detects serum IgG against CMV pp150, pp28, p38 and p52. After thawing, total CD4+ T cells were enriched by positive selection with CD4 magnetic microbeads. The samples came from a different study that was designed specifically to examine the CD4+ T cell memory repertoire. Peripheral blood mononuclear cells were isolated and cryopreserved according to standard operating procedures, and serum was stored at -80 degrees C. CD3-PerCP (BW264/56), CD4-APC (RPA-T4), CD45RO-PE (UCHT1) and CD8-Pacific Orange (3B5) antibodies were used for staining, and non-viable cells were excluded with Sytox blue. The Quick-DNA Microprep Kit was used to extract genomic DNA from the sorted cells. Amplification of TCRbeta DNA was done with the immunoSEQ hsTCRbeta kit, following the protocol from the manufacturer. TCRbeta libraries were sequenced on an Illumina MiSeq instrument. The source study handled its data this way. Once out-of-frame sequences had been removed, some 2 million distinct TCRbeta sequences were left, which works out to an average of about 66,813 per individual. Each individual was scored using the number of 164 previously reported CMV-associated TCRbeta sequences that the individual carried and the total number of productive distinct TCRbeta sequences. A beta-binomial model was reimplemented in Python, and scikit-learn random forests with default parameters were trained on US cohort data. Classifier performance on the Belgian cohort was summarized as median AUC with percentile confidence intervals over 10,000 bootstrap iterations. TCRdb stores this immuneACCESS table with in-frame sequences only. Part of the clones is absent; in the studies checked, under half of the shortfall reflects unresolved V genes, and no reason is known for the rest. That table supplies the V and J calls and clone size; D and trimming were determined from the DNA. Here the sample has under 50,000 clones; around 76% occur a single time. The ten largest account for 1.2% of the sample.

Points the paper makes about the study in general: For CMV serostatus prediction, a median bootstrapped AUC of 0.95 was reached with the original framework, and a median bootstrapped AUC of approximately 0.9 was reached with a US-trained random forest. Unlike the original study, which covered naive and memory CD4+ and CD8+ populations, the Belgian study sequenced only CD4+CD45RO+ memory cells. The original-framework classifier achieved a median bootstrapped AUC of approximately 0.96 with a 95% CI of 0.76-1.00 on the Belgian cohort. The results were interpreted as suggesting that the CMV-associated TCR signature is mostly present in the CD4+ memory repertoire. Among the 150 or so previously reported CMV-associated TCRbeta sequences, 60 to 85 showed up in the CD4+ memory repertoires, with each one found in between one and five individuals.

Remarks on this clone: The clone's antigen remains unknown. Base quality data are lacking; no much larger clone is found one base away.

CDR1 is given as SGDLS and CDR2 as YYNGEE, both from the germline V gene. V is pruned by 3 bases and J by 4 bases, leaving 4 bases of the junction without a gene match. The CDR3 contains 14 residues, cysteine and phenylalanine counted. CDR3 DNA is the only sequence kept; it has 42 bases, read in frame from the first base. The sequenced sample consisted of memory CD4+ T cells from blood. This clonotype was obtained from an adult in good health and CMV-seropositive. The sequence is built from TRBV9 and TRBJ1-2; TRBD1 lines up with 9 middle nucleotides. At the DNA level, the sequence is TGTGCCAGCAGCGCACAACAGGGGGCCTATGGCTACACCTTC. Its protein product is CASSAQQGAYGYTF. The full variable domain, with segments outside the CDR3 supplied by the reference TRBV9 and TRBJ1-2 proteins, appears as DSGVTQTPKHLITATGQRVTLRCSPRSGDLSVYWYQQSLDQGLQFLIQYYNGEERAKGNILERFSAQQFPDLHSELNLSSLELGDSALYFCASSAQQGAYGYTFGSGTRLTVV.